This TCR beta chain is drawn from a study of blood T cells in healthy people across ages. Overall study results and limits: It was held that diversity estimates obtained from one million T cells represented underestimates. Strong correlation was found linking TCR beta diversity to naive T cell percentage.

For the second PCR, which ran for about 7 to 11 cycles, a sample-barcoded 5' primer and a J-beta primer mix were used. CDR3-containing paired-end reads numbered at least 3 million in each sample. TCRdb reprocessed the 5' RACE reads via MiXCR and lists one record per CDR3 protein. The data show around 1,700,000 distinct CDR3 sequences, about 30% seen once. The study recruited healthy Caucasian donors from Russia who were aged about 6 to 90. Germline V lookup: CDR1 MNHNS, CDR2 SASEGT. This CDR3 is 13 amino acids long. V shed 8 bases, J shed 6 bases, and the junction held 5 bases outside the gene matches. Concerning this clonotype itself: Antigen: not known.

The chain couples TRBV6-1 to TRBJ1-5; 9 positions agree with TRBD1. The clonotype was recovered from a woman aged 25-40 years in good health. The sequencing input was blood. The CDR3 coding sequence is TGTGCCAGCCACAGGGGGCAGGGTCAGCCCCAGCATTTT. Protein product: CASHRGQGQPQHF.